This T cell receptor (beta chain) derives from a study of human T cells and chemical hapten exposure. TCRdb re-analysed the RACE reads in MiXCR, keeping a single row per CDR3 protein. The sample consists of about 160,000 distinct CDR3 sequences, roughly 26% of them appearing once. This CDR3 has 13 residues. Germline assignment: CDR1 KGHSH and CDR2 LQKENI. The V and J ends lost 0 bases and 1 base respectively, with 3 bases between them. The time point was: patch test 3, about 24 weeks after DPC sensitization. Treatment given: therapeutic diphenylcyclopropenone sensitization with weekly scalp DPC. A few counts support this clonotype.

This clonotype was sampled from a woman younger than 35 with alopecia areata. Some clones in this sample may be carry-over from other donors' samples. This rearrangement joins TRBV18 to TRBJ1-2; D gene uncertain. Sequencing used whole blood, obtained in connection with sensitization to the hapten diphenylcyclopropenone (DPC). The CDR3 loop is CASSPPNNYGYTF. In DNA form, the CDR3 reads TGTGCCAGCTCACCACCCAATAACTATGGCTACACCTTC.